Following are 16 T cell receptor beta chains from one sample sequenced in a study of blood T cell repertoires in COVID-19. The assay was immunoSEQ multiplex PCR, and TCRdb's table has in-frame clones only and misses some. Counted here are tens of thousands of clones, about 80% occurring once; the ten biggest clones make up 15% to 20%. The sequencing input was peripheral blood. Receptor source: a woman older than 75 with acute or convalescent COVID-19.

V gene TRBV6-5 combines with J gene TRBJ2-1; 7 bases are a match to TRBD1. Germline assignment: CDR1 MNHEY and CDR2 SVGAGI. Unmatched junction bases numbered 2, after V lost 6 bases and J lost 0 bases. This CDR3 is built from 14 residues. This CDR3 reads CASRTGASYNEQFF. CDR3 DNA sequence: TGTGCCAGCAGAACAGGGGCCTCCTACAATGAGCAGTTCTTC.

The chain recombines TRBV3-1 (or the pseudogene TRBV3-2) with TRBJ1-1; 10 bases are shared with TRBD1. V lost 7 bases, J lost 4 bases, and 6 bases stayed unmatched. Germline V gene sequence: CDR1 LGHDT, CDR2 YNNKEL (reference sequence). The CDR3 totals 14 residues. The CDR3, as DNA: TGTGCCAGCACCCGGACAGGGGGTATCACTGAAGCTTTCTTT. Translating gives CASTRTGGITEAFF.

The chain joins TRBV3-1 (or the pseudogene TRBV3-2) to TRBJ1-1; D gene unclear. Trimming removed 2 bases at V and 2 bases at J, with 6 bases between. Germline V gives CDR1 LGHDT, CDR2 YNNKEL (reference sequence). This CDR3 comprises 13 residues. The CDR3 reads CASSQPSNTEAFF. The CDR3 DNA sequence: TGTGCCAGCAGCCAACCTTCTAACACTGAAGCTTTCTTT.

The rearrangement uses TRBV5-1 and TRBJ2-1; 8 positions agree with TRBD1. Germline lookup yields CDR1 SGHRS and CDR2 YFSETQ. The CDR3 is made up of 15 amino acids. V was pared by 0 bases and J by 4 bases, with 3 bases of the junction left unmatched. CDR3 nucleotide sequence: TGCGCCAGCAGCTTGGAGACAGGGGTGTACAATGAGCAGTTCTTC. Residues: CASSLETGVYNEQFF.

CDR3 in DNA: TGTGCCAGCAGCTTATATACCGAGGCGGAGACCCAGTACTTC. Translation gives CASSLYTEAETQYF. The rearrangement links TRBV11-3 to TRBJ2-5; D ambiguous. CDR3 length: 14 residues. Germline-derived CDR1 and CDR2 are SGHNT and YENEEA. V was pared by 2 bases and J by 5 bases, with 12 bases between.

In DNA form, the CDR3 reads TGCGCCAGCAGCTCACAGGGAATTGACATTCAGTACTTC. Translated, it gives CASSSQGIDIQYF. The rearrangement links TRBV5-1 to TRBJ2-4, with D possibly TRBD1 on 6 matching bases. The CDR3 contains 13 residues. Trimming took 3 bases from V and 8 from J, leaving 12 bases between them. The germline V gene has CDR1 SGHRS and CDR2 YFSETQ.

This chain connects TRBV2 to TRBJ2-7; D perhaps matches TRBD1 (5 bases). Germline-derived CDR1 and CDR2 are SNHLY and FYNNEI. Trimming took off 6 bases at V and 4 bases at J, with 19 bases between the two ends. The CDR3 length is 15 residues. The DNA for the CDR3 is TGTGCCAGCAGGGGGCATAACCTGAAACCTTACGAGCAGTACTTC. Its translation: CASRGHNLKPYEQYF.

This clone was found a few times. This chain connects TRBV5-8 to TRBJ1-6, with D possibly TRBD1 on 6 matching bases. Trimming shortened V by 4 bases and J by 0 bases, and 11 bases separated the two germline ends. The germline V gene encodes CDR1 SGHTS and CDR2 YDEGEE. The CDR3 runs 16 residues. The CDR3 sequence: CASSLRGSSYNSPLHF. Written as DNA, the CDR3 is TGTGCCAGCAGCCTAAGGGGGAGCTCCTATAATTCACCCCTCCACTTT.

J is TRBJ2-1 and V is TRBV9; TRBD1 agrees at 8 bases. The CDR3 is 15 amino acids. With 2 bases clipped from V and 4 bases from J, the junction kept 5 bases outside the gene matches. Germline-derived CDR1 and CDR2 are SGDLS and YYNGEE. The CDR3 DNA reads TGTGCCAGCAGCGTGACAGGGACAGGTTACAATGAGCAGTTCTTC. It codes for CASSVTGTGYNEQFF.

This chain uses TRBV19 with TRBJ1-1, with a possible D match to TRBD1 (5 bases). The CDR3 is 14 residues long. From germline, CDR1 is LNHDA and CDR2 SQIVND (reference sequence). V was shortened by 1 base and J by 1 base, with 7 bases between the two germline ends. Here the CDR3 reads CASSIGRANTEAFF. In nucleotides, the CDR3 is TGTGCCAGTAGTATAGGCAGGGCGAACACTGAAGCTTTCTTT.

This sequence joins TRBV11-2 and TRBJ1-3; D unclear. Looked up from germline, CDR1 is SGHAT and CDR2 is FQNNGV. The V end lost 5 bases, the J end lost 7 bases, and 9 bases lay between the germline ends. This CDR3 contains 12 residues. The CDR3 reads CASSENRNTIYF. The CDR3 DNA sequence: TGTGCCAGCAGCGAAAATCGGAACACCATATATTTT.

The CDR3 loop reads CASSQVVAGRSYEQYF. Written as DNA, the CDR3 is TGTGCCAGCAGCCAAGTAGTAGCGGGGCGCTCCTACGAGCAGTACTTC. The chain has TRBV3-1 (or the pseudogene TRBV3-2) and TRBJ2-7; 8 nucleotides line up with TRBD2. J lost 0 bases, V lost 1 base, and 5 bases had no gene match. The CDR3 sequence is 16 residues long. Germline CDR1 reads LGHDT; CDR2 reads YNNKEL (reference sequence).

The chain couples TRBV3-1 (or the pseudogene TRBV3-2) to TRBJ2-7; 8 bases fit TRBD2. Germline trimming cut 3 bases from V and 6 bases from J; bases unmatched to any gene: 13. The CDR3 is 16 residues long. Germline CDR1 is LGHDT and CDR2 is YNNKEL (reference sequence). The DNA for the CDR3 is TGTGCCAGCAGCCATTCCCTTCGAGCGGGAGCAACCGAGCAGTACTTC. It codes for CASSHSLRAGATEQYF.

The chain employs TRBV29-1 and TRBJ1-2, with 7 positions matching TRBD1. V lost 7 bases to trimming and J lost 0 bases; unmatched junction nucleotides: 8. This CDR3 comprises 14 residues. CDR1 is SQVTM, CDR2 ANQGSEA, per germline. The CDR3 sequence: CSATRTGANYGYTF. CDR3 DNA: TGCAGCGCCACTAGGACAGGAGCTAACTATGGCTACACCTTC.

The rearrangement links TRBV23-1 to TRBJ2-1; 10 bases agree with TRBD1. TRBV23-1 is an ORF, with its function uncertain. V dropped 5 bases and J dropped 8; count of bases not matched to a gene: 9. This CDR3 spans 15 amino acids. CDR3 residues: CASSCTGTGVDEQFF. CDR3 sequence (DNA): TGCGCCAGCAGTTGCACCGGGACAGGGGTCGATGAGCAGTTCTTC.

This chain connects TRBV2 to TRBJ2-5, with a possible D match to TRBD1 (6 bases). V dropped 7 bases and J dropped 4 bases, with 13 bases sitting between them. This CDR3 is built from 13 residues. Germline CDR1 SNHLY, CDR2 FYNNEI. Here the CDR3 reads CASKHRDPETQYF. CDR3 DNA sequence: TGTGCCAGCAAGCACAGGGACCCAGAGACCCAGTACTTC.